One TCR beta chain is described in this entry. Naive CD8 cells lacked CD45RO and underwent positive selection for CCR7, leaving out terminally differentiated effector memory CD45RA+ cells. This entry belongs to a study of shared clonotypes between healthy human individuals. At a deep level, the assay was run. TCRdb's copy holds only in-frame clones and misses some; the assay was immunoSEQ multiplex PCR. The data hold roughly 2,000,000 clones, with about 95% observed a single time. V gave up 2 bases and J gave up 5 bases; unmatched junction bases: 10. This CDR3 has 16 residues. The germline V gene encodes CDR1 MNHNS and CDR2 SASEGT.

The genes are TRBV6-1 and TRBJ2-7; 9 bases line up with TRBD2. The sample consisted of naive CD8+ T cells sorted from blood. The sequence was collected from a man between 18 and 29 years old in good health. The CDR3 DNA follows: TGTGCCAGCAGTGAAACCCTGTATAGCGGGAGCCACGAGCAGTACTTC. It yields the protein CASSETLYSGSHEQYF.